Presented here are 7 T cell receptor beta chains from one specimen sequenced in a study of blood T cell repertoires in COVID-19. The table came from immunoSEQ multiplex PCR; TCRdb's copy has only in-frame clones and leaves some out. The sample records hundreds of thousands of clones, around 90% being singletons. The sequencing sample was made of PBMCs or T cells enriched from blood (not recorded which). The receptors derive from a woman between 18 and 29 years old who had recovered from COVID-19.

This chain connects TRBV7-8 to TRBJ2-2, with D hard to call. The length of the CDR3 is 16 residues. CDR1 and CDR2 from the germline V gene are SGHVS and FQNEAQ. The ends were cut back, 1 base at V and 1 base at J, with 10 bases in the middle. DNA of the CDR3: TGTGCCAGCAGCTTAGGAGGCCCGCTGAACACCGGGGAGCTGTTTTTT. Translated, it gives CASSLGGPLNTGELFF.

The chain employs TRBV25-1 and TRBJ1-2; D might be TRBD1 (6 bases). Germline CDR1 is MGHDK and CDR2 is SYGVNS. The CDR3 is made up of 15 amino acids. The V end lost 1 base, the J end lost 4 bases, and 13 bases lay between the germline ends. DNA of the CDR3: TGTGCCAGCAGTGAATTCCAGGGGAGTTTCTATGGCTACACCTTC. It encodes CASSEFQGSFYGYTF.

The chain links TRBV10-3 to TRBJ1-1; D perhaps matches TRBD1 (5 bases). The CDR3 totals 15 residues. Germline-derived CDR1 and CDR2 are ENHRY and SYGVKD. V lost 4 bases and J lost 3, with 15 bases in between. The CDR3 sequence: CAISGGGRRDTEAFF. Written as DNA, the CDR3 is TGTGCCATCAGTGGGGGCGGGAGGCGAGACACTGAAGCTTTCTTT.

V and J are TRBV2 and TRBJ1-5; a weak D match, TRBD1 (5 bases). Germline V CDR1 and CDR2: SNHLY, FYNNEI. The germline V and J ends were trimmed by 7 bases and 7 bases, with 14 bases remaining between them. The CDR3 loop spans 13 amino acids. CDR3 region: CASTSGMRQPQHF. CDR3 coding DNA: TGTGCCAGCACCTCAGGGATGAGACAGCCCCAGCATTTT.

The chain employs TRBV6-5 and TRBJ2-7; D unclear. V lost 0 bases and J 7 bases, leaving 13 bases between the germline ends. This CDR3 comprises 14 residues. Germline assignment: CDR1 MNHEY and CDR2 SVGAGI. In DNA form, the CDR3 reads TGTGCCAGCAGTTACTCGAATCAGGTCTCTGAGCAGTACTTC. Translating gives CASSYSNQVSEQYF.

J is TRBJ1-2 and V is TRBV6-2 or TRBV6-3; D may be TRBD1 (5 bases). Per the germline V gene, CDR1 is MNHEY and CDR2 is SVGEGT. V gave up 3 bases and J gave up 6 bases, with 8 bases separating them. This CDR3 has 12 residues. The CDR3: CASSYAGDGYTF. DNA of the CDR3: TGTGCCAGCAGTTATGCGGGGGATGGCTACACCTTC.

The chain joins TRBV11-2 to TRBJ1-2; 9 bases map to TRBD1. The CDR3 totals 14 residues. V shed 2 bases and J 4 bases; nucleotides not matched to a gene: 2. Germline V CDR1 and CDR2: SGHAT, FQNNGV. The DNA of the CDR3 is TGTGCCAGCAGCTTACGGGACAGGGTCTATGGCTACACCTTC. This encodes CASSLRDRVYGYTF. Full variable domain (outside the CDR3, taken from reference TRBV11-2 and TRBJ1-2): EAGVAQSPRYKIIEKRQSVAFWCNPISGHATLYWYQQILGQGPKLLIQFQNNGVVDDSQLPKDRFSAERLKGVDSTLKIQPAKLEDSAVYLCASSLRDRVYGYTFGSGTRLTVV.